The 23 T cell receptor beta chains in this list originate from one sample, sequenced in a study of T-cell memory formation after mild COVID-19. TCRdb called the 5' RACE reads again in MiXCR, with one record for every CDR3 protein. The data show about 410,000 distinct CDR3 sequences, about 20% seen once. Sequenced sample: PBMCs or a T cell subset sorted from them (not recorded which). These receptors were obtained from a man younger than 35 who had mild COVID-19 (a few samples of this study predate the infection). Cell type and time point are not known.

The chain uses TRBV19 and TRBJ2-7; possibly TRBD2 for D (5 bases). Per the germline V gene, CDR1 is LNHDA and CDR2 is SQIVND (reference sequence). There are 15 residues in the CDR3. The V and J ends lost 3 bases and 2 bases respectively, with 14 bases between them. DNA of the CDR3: TGTGCCAGTAGTATGACTATCAGAACCGCCTACGAGCAGTACTTC. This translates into CASSMTIRTAYEQYF.

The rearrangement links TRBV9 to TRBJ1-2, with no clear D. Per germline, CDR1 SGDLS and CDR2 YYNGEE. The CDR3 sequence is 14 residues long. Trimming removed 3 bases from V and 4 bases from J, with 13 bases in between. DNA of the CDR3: TGTGCCAGCAGCGCCCTCTCCGGGCCCTATGGCTACACCTTC. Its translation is CASSALSGPYGYTF.

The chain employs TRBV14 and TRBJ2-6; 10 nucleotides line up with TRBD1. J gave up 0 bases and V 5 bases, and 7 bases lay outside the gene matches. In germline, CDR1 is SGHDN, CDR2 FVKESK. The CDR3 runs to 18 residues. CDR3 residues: CASSYPGQGLSGANVLTF. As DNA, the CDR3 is TGTGCCAGCAGCTACCCGGGACAGGGGCTCTCTGGGGCCAACGTCCTGACTTTC.

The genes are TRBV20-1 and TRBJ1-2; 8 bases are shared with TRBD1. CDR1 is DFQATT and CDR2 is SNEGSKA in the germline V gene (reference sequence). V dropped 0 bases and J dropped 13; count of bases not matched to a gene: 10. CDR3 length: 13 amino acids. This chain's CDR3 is CSAREPGGTVLTF. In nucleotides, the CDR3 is TGCAGTGCTAGAGAACCAGGGGGCACAGTCCTCACCTTC.

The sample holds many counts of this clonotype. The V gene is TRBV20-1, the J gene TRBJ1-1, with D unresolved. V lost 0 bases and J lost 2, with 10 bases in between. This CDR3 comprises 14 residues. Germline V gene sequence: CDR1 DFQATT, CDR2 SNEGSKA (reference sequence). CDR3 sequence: CSARDQLPNTEAFF. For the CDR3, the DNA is TGCAGTGCTAGAGATCAACTCCCCAACACTGAAGCTTTCTTT.

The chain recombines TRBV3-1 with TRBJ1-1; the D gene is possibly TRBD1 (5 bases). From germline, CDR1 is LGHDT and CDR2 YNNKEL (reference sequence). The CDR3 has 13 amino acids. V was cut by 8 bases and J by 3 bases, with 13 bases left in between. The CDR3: CASHGGVDTEAFF. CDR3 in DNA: TGTGCCAGCCACGGGGGAGTGGACACTGAAGCTTTCTTT.

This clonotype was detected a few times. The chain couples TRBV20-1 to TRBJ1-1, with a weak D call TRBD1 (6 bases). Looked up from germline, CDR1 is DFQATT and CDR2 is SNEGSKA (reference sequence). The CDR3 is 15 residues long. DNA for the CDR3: TGCAGACAGGGACATTCACCGGGGATGAACACTGAAGCTTTCTTT. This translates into CRQGHSPGMNTEAFF.

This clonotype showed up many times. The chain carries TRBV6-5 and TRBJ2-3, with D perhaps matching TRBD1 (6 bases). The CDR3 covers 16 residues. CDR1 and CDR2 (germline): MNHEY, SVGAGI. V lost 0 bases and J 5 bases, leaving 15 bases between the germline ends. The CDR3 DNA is TGTGCCAGCAGTTACTCGGGGCAGGGGCGAATAGATACGCAGTATTTT. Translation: CASSYSGQGRIDTQYF.

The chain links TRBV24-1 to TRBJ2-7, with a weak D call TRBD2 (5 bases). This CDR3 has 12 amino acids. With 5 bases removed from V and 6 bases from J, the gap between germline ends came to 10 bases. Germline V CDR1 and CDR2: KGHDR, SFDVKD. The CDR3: CATSGRGSEQYF. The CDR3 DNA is TGTGCCACCAGTGGGAGAGGGTCCGAGCAGTACTTC.

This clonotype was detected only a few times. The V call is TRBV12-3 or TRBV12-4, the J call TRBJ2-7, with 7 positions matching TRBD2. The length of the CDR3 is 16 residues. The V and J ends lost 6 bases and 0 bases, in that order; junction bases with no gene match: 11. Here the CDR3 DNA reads TGTGCCAGCAGCCCTGGTTTGGGGGGGAGCTCCTACGAGCAGTACTTC. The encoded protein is CASSPGLGGSSYEQYF.

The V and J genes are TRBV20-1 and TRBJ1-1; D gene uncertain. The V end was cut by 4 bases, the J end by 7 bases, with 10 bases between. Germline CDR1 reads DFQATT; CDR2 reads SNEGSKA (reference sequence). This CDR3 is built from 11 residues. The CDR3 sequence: CSATSRGEAFF. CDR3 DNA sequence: TGCAGTGCTACTTCACGGGGTGAAGCTTTCTTT.

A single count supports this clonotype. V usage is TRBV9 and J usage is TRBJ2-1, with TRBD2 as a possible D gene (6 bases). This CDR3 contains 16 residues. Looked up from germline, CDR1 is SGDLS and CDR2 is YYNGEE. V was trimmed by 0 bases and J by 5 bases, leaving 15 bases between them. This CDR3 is CASSVAPRRGDNEQFF. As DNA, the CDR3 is TGTGCCAGCAGCGTAGCCCCCCGGCGGGGCGACAATGAGCAGTTCTTC.

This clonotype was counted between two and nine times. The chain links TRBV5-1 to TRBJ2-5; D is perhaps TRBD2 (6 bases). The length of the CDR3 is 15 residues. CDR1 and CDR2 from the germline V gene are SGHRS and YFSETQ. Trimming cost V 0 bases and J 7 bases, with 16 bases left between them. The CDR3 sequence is CASSLDQGGVGTQYF. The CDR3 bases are TGCGCCAGCAGCTTGGACCAGGGCGGGGTTGGGACCCAGTACTTC.

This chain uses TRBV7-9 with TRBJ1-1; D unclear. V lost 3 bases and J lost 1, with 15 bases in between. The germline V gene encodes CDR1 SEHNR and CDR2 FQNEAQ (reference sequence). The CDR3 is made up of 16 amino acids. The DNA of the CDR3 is TGTGCCAGCAGCTTTATCGTTTCGGTTAGGAACACTGAAGCTTTCTTT. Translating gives CASSFIVSVRNTEAFF. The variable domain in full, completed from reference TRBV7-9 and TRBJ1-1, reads DTGVSQNPRHKITKRGQNVTFRCDPISEHNRLYWYRQTLGQGPEFLTYFQNEAQLEKSRLLSDRFSAERPKGSFSTLEIQRTEQGDSAMYLCASSFIVSVRNTEAFFGQGTRLTVV.

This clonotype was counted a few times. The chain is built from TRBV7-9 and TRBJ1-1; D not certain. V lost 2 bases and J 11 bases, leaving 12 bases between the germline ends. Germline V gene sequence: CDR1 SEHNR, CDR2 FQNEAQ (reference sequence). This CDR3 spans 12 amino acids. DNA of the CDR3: TGTGCCAGCAGCTTATGGTCAAGGGTGGCTTTCTTT. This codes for CASSLWSRVAFF. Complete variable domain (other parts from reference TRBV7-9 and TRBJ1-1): DTGVSQNPRHKITKRGQNVTFRCDPISEHNRLYWYRQTLGQGPEFLTYFQNEAQLEKSRLLSDRFSAERPKGSFSTLEIQRTEQGDSAMYLCASSLWSRVAFFGQGTRLTVV.

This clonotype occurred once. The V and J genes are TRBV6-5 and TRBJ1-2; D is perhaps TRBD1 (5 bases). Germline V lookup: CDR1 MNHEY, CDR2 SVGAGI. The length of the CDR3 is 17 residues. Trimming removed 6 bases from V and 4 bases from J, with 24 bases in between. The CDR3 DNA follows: TGTGCCAGCAGACCCGGGACCGTACCATATTTCGGCTATGGCTACACCTTC. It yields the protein CASRPGTVPYFGYGYTF.

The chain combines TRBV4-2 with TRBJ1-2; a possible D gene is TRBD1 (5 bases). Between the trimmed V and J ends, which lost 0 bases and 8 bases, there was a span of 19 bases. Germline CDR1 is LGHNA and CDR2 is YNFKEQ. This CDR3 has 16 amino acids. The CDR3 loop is CASSQEMRQRVTGYTF. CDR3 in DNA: TGTGCCAGCAGCCAAGAGATGAGACAGAGGGTAACCGGCTACACCTTC.

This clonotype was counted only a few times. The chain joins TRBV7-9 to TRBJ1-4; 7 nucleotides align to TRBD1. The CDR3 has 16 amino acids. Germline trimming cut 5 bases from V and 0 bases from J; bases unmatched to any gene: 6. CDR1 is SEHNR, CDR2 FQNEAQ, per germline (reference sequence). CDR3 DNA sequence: TGTGCCAGCAGCAATCGACAGGGAGCAACTAATGAAAAACTGTTTTTT. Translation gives CASSNRQGATNEKLFF. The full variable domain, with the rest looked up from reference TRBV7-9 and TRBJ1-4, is DTGVSQNPRHKITKRGQNVTFRCDPISEHNRLYWYRQTLGQGPEFLTYFQNEAQLEKSRLLSDRFSAERPKGSFSTLEIQRTEQGDSAMYLCASSNRQGATNEKLFFGSGTQLSVL.

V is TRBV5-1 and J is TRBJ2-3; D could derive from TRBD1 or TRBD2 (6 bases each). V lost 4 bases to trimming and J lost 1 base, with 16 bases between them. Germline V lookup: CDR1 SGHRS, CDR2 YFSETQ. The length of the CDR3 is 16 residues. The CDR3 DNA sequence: TGCGCCAGCAGCCTGGTTTTCGGGGGCGGCACAGATACGCAGTATTTT. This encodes CASSLVFGGGTDTQYF.

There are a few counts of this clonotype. DNA for the CDR3: TGTGCCAGCAGTGGACAGTCCAATCAGCCCCAGCATTTT. Amino acids: CASSGQSNQPQHF. The rearrangement joins TRBV6-2 or TRBV6-3 to TRBJ1-5, with D possibly matching TRBD1 (6 bases). Looked up from germline, CDR1 is MNHEY and CDR2 is SVGEGT. The CDR3 runs 13 residues. Between the trimmed V and J ends, which lost 5 bases and 3 bases, there was a span of 8 bases.

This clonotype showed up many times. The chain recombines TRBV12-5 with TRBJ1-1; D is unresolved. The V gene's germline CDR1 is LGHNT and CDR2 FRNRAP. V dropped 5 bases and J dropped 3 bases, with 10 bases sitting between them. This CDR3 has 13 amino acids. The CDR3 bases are TGTGCTAGTGGTCCCCGGAGGTACACTGAAGCTTTCTTT. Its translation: CASGPRRYTEAFF.

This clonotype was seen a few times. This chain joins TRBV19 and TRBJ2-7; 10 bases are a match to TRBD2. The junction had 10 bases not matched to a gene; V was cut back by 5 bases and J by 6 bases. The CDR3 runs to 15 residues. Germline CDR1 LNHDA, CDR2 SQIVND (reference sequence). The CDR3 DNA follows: TGTGCCAGTAGTGGGACCCCGGGACTAGCGAGCGAGCAGTACTTC. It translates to CASSGTPGLASEQYF. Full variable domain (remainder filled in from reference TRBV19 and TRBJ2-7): DGGITQSPKYLFRKEGQNVTLSCEQNLNHDAMYWYRQDPGQGLRLIYYSQIVNDFQKGDIAEGYSVSREKKESFPLTVTSAQKNPTAFYLCASSGTPGLASEQYFGPGTRLTVT.

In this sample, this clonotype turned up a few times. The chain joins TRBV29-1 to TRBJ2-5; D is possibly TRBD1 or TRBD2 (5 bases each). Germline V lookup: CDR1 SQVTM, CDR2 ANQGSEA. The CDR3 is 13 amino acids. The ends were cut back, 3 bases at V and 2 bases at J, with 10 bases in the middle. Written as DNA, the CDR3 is TGCAGCGTTGACGGGACCGCGCAAGAGACCCAGTACTTC. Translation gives CSVDGTAQETQYF.